A single sample is the source of the 4 T cell receptor beta chains below, sequenced in a study of control samples from healthy donors and cancer patients. The method was immunoSEQ multiplex PCR; TCRdb's version includes in-frame clones alone and lacks a portion of them. The sample carries about 110,000 clones, about 89% recorded once. The sequenced material came from blood. These receptors all come from a woman aged 45-60 years in good health.

This clone was observed a handful of times. The chain has TRBV19 and TRBJ2-1, with D possibly matching TRBD2 (6 bases). V dropped 3 bases and J dropped 6 bases, with 12 bases sitting between them. The CDR3 loop spans 14 amino acids. Per the germline V gene, CDR1 is LNHDA and CDR2 is SQIVND (reference sequence). The CDR3 protein is CASSIRAGSNEQFF. The CDR3 nucleotides read TGTGCCAGTAGTATTCGGGCGGGATCCAATGAGCAGTTCTTC.

The chain recombines TRBV10-1 with TRBJ1-3, with 7 bases matching TRBD1. Per germline, CDR1 WNHNN and CDR2 SYGVQD (reference sequence). After removal of 0 bases from V and 2 bases from J, the junction contained 1 base not matched to a gene. The CDR3 loop spans 15 amino acids. CDR3 in amino acids: CASSESTGTGNTIYF. In DNA, the CDR3 is TGCGCCAGCAGTGAGTCGACAGGGACTGGAAACACCATATATTTT.

The rearrangement uses TRBV30 and TRBJ2-1; either TRBD1 or TRBD2 may fit D (5 bases each). V was clipped by 0 bases and J by 9 bases, with 18 bases between them. The CDR3 loop spans 15 amino acids. CDR1 GTSNPN and CDR2 SVGIG come from the germline V gene (reference sequence). The CDR3 reads CAWSVLVSARGEQFF. The CDR3 DNA follows: TGTGCCTGGAGTGTCTTGGTTAGCGCGAGGGGTGAGCAGTTCTTC.

The rearrangement links TRBV6-1 to TRBJ2-6, with D uncertain. The CDR3 is 17 amino acids. Germline assignment: CDR1 MNHNS and CDR2 SASEGT. With 6 bases removed from V and 1 base from J, the gap between germline ends came to 16 bases. CDR3 protein: CASRESSTVSGANVLTF. The CDR3 DNA sequence: TGTGCCAGCAGGGAAAGCTCAACAGTATCTGGGGCCAACGTCCTGACTTTC.